This TCR beta chain appears in the sequencing data of a study of blood T cell repertoires in COVID-19. Study context: COVID-19 samples, acute and convalescent, were from the United States, Italy and Spain.

Sequencing was performed with immunoSEQ multiplex PCR; in TCRdb, only in-frame clones are kept and a portion is missing. Seen here are 100,000 or so clones, around 88% observed once, and the top ten hold over 0.45%. The sample consisted of peripheral blood. This sequence originates from a man aged 55 to 69 with acute or convalescent COVID-19.

The CDR3 coding sequence is TGCGCCAGCAGCTTGGCTAGCGGGAGGGCTGGCACCGGGGAGCTGTTTTTT. Its translation: CASSLASGRAGTGELFF. The genes are TRBV5-1 and TRBJ2-2; 12 bases are a match to TRBD2. Germline CDR1 is SGHRS and CDR2 is YFSETQ. V lost 0 bases and J lost 4; bases outside the gene matches: 4. The CDR3 runs 17 residues.